The source of this T cell receptor (beta chain) is a study of T cell responses to AZD1222 COVID-19 vaccine. Study-wide results and limits: Most donors were white British and more were female, and clonal diversity was possibly underestimated. Unmutated regions of variants are reportedly targeted by nearly half of spike-specific TCRs.

Repertoires were generated with immunoSEQ multiplex PCR, while TCRdb's copy carries only in-frame clones and drops some. Among roughly 79,000 clones, about 78% were seen once, and the ten largest hold more than 20%. The CDR3 loop spans 14 amino acids. Germline CDR1 and CDR2: KGHSH and LQKENI. Trimming removed 2 bases from V and 3 bases from J, with 8 bases in between. Details on this clone: As yet, its antigen is unknown.

Source: peripheral blood, taken on day 0 of AZD1222 vaccination. The rearrangement joins TRBV18 to TRBJ1-5; D uncertain. The sequence derives from an adult in good health. This chain's CDR3 is CASSPGEHNQPQHF. The CDR3 bases are TGTGCCAGCTCACCAGGGGAGCACAATCAGCCCCAGCATTTT.